This T cell receptor beta chain derives from a study of T cell repertoires in cytomegalovirus infection. Overall study: CMV infection plus the matching HLA type was flagged by public TCR beta signatures. The study's findings and limits: HLA-C-restricted CMV-specific TCR beta clonotypes were dominant in the ex vivo response. Cumulated frequencies of public TCR beta families served to identify carriers of CMV plus the relevant HLA.

TCRdb reprocessed the reads with MiXCR, giving one entry per CDR3 protein. The data contain 200,000 or so distinct CDR3 sequences, roughly a fifth of them singletons. In its sample, this clonotype was seen a few times. What it binds is not known. V trimming: 3 bases; J trimming: 4 bases; junction bases outside the gene matches: 5. Germline lookup yields CDR1 SGHRS and CDR2 YFSETQ. The CDR3 runs 14 residues. The sequenced sample consisted of PBMCs. This clonotype was sampled from a human donor in good health (CMV status not recorded). Some clones in this sample may be carry-over from other donors' samples. V and J are TRBV5-1 and TRBJ2-3, with 7 bases fitting TRBD1. Here the CDR3 reads CASSWDRGADTQYF. The CDR3 region has the DNA TGCGCCAGCAGCTGGGACAGAGGGGCAGATACGCAGTATTTT.